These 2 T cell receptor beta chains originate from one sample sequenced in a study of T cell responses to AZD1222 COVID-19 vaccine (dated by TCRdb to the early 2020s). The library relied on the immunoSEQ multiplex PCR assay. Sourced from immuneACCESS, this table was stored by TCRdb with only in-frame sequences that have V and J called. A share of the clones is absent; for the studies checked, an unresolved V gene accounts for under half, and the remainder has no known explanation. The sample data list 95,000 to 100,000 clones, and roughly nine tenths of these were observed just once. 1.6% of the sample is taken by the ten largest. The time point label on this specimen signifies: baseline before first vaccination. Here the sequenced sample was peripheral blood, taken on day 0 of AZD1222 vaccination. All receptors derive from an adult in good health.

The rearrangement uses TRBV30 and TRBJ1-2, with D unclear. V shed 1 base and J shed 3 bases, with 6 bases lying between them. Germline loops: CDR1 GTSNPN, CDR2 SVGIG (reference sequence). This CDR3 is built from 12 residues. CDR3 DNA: TGTGCCTGGAGTGGAGGATACTATGGCTACACCTTC. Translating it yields CAWSGGYYGYTF. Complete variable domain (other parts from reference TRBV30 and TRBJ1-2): SQTIHQWPATLVQPVGSPLSLECTVEGTSNPNLYWYRQAAGRGLQLLFYSVGIGQISSEVPQNLSASRPQDRQFILSSKKLLLSDSGFYLCAWSGGYYGYTFGSGTRLTVV.

CDR3 nucleotides: TGTGCCAGCAGCCGGACCGGGACTCCCCTCGGGAACACTGAAGCTTTCTTT. Amino acid sequence: CASSRTGTPLGNTEAFF. The genes are TRBV3-1 (or the pseudogene TRBV3-2) and TRBJ1-1, with D possibly being TRBD1 (5 bases). The CDR3 has 17 residues. V was clipped by 4 bases and J by 1 base, with 19 bases between them. The V gene's germline CDR1 is LGHDT and CDR2 YNNKEL (reference sequence).